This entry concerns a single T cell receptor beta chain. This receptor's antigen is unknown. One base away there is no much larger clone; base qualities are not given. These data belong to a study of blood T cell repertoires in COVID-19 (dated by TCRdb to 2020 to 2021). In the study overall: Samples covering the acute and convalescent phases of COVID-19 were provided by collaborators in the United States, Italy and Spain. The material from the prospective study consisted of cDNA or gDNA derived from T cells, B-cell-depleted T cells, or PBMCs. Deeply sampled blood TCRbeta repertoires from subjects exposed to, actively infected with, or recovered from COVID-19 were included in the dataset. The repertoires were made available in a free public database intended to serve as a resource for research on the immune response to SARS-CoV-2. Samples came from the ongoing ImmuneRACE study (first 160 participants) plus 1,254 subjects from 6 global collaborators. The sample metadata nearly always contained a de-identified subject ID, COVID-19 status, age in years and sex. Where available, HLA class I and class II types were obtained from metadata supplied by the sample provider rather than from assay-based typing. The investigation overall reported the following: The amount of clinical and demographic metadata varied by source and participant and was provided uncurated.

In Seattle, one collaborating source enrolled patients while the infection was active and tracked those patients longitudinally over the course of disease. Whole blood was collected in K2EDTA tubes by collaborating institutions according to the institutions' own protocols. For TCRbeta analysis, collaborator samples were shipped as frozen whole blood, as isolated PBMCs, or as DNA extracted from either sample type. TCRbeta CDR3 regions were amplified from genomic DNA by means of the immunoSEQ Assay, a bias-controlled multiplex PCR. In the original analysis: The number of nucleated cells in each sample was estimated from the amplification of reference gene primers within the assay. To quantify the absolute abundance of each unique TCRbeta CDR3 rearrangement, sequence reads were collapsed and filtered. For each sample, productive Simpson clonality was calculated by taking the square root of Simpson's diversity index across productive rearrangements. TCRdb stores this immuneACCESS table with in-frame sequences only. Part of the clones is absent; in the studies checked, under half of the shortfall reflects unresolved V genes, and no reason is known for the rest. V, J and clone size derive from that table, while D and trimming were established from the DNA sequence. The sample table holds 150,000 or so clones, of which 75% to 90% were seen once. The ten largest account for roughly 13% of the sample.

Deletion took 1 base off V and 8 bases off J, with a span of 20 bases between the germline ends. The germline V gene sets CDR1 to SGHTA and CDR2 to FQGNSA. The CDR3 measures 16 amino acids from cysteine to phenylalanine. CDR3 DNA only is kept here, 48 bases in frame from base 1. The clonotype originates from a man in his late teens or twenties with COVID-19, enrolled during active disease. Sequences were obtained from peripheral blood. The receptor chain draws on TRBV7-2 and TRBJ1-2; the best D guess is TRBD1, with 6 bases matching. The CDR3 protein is CASSLVSAGGARGYTF. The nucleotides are TGTGCCAGCAGCTTAGTCTCAGCGGGGGGCGCGAGGGGCTACACCTTC.